The clone carrying this T cell receptor beta chain was counted only a few times. Its specificity is unknown. 13 Jbeta primers and 60 Vbeta primers were used for the PCR. Clones were read by immunoSEQ multiplex PCR, and TCRdb kept only the in-frame ones, dropping some. This sample has 120,000 to 150,000 clones; 75% to 80% occur once, and the top ten carry under 2%. The data belong to a study of cytomegalovirus exposure and HLA in healthy donors. Regarding the study as a whole: Later analysis showed TCR association rates varying by HLA locus, highest for DRB1 and lowest for HLA-C. The study flagged about 150 TCR beta chains as cytomegalovirus-associated. With further analysis later on, most CMV-associated TCR beta chains appeared HLA-restricted.

The CDR3 loop spans 15 amino acids. Germline V lookup: CDR1 SGHDN, CDR2 FVKESK. Trimming removed 0 bases from V and 7 bases from J, with 12 bases in between. The clonotype comes from a female donor in good health and CMV-seronegative. The specimen sequenced was PBMCs. The gene calls are TRBV14 and TRBJ2-2; perhaps TRBD1 as D (6 bases). Here the CDR3 reads CASSQDTTGHGELFF. In nucleotides, the CDR3 is TGTGCCAGCAGCCAAGATACGACAGGTCACGGGGAGCTGTTTTTT.